What follows are 14 T cell receptor beta chains derived from one specimen sequenced in a study of blood T cell repertoires in COVID-19. Libraries were prepared by immunoSEQ multiplex PCR; TCRdb keeps only in-frame clonotypes and omits some of them. The sample lists about 330,000 clones; approximately 90% were seen once. The sample consisted of peripheral blood. All receptors derive from a man younger than 45 with COVID-19, enrolled during active disease.

The V and J genes are TRBV5-1 and TRBJ2-1; TRBD2 might be the D (6 bases). CDR1 is SGHRS and CDR2 is YFSETQ in the germline V gene. The CDR3 length is 15 residues. Trimming took 7 bases from V and 2 from J, leaving 16 bases between them. CDR3 protein: CASAIQGGPYNEQFF. DNA for the CDR3: TGCGCCAGCGCCATTCAGGGAGGACCCTACAATGAGCAGTTCTTC.

The rearrangement links TRBV7-9 to TRBJ2-7; 7 nucleotides agree with TRBD2. V dropped 5 bases and J dropped 2; count of bases not matched to a gene: 12. Per the germline V gene, CDR1 is SEHNR and CDR2 is FQNEAQ (reference sequence). The CDR3 is 16 amino acids. The CDR3 loop is CASSQRTLAETYEQYF. The CDR3 nucleotides read TGTGCCAGCAGCCAAAGAACTCTAGCGGAAACCTACGAGCAGTACTTC.

The gene calls are TRBV7-6 and TRBJ2-5, with D unresolved. The V gene lost 3 bases and the J gene lost 2 bases, with 7 bases spanning the gap. The CDR3 is 13 residues long. Germline values: CDR1 SGHVS, CDR2 FNYEAQ. CDR3 region: CASSFTPQETQYF. The CDR3 DNA follows: TGTGCCAGCAGCTTTACTCCGCAAGAGACCCAGTACTTC.

The chain links TRBV7-9 to TRBJ2-5; 8 nucleotides line up with TRBD2. The CDR3 is made up of 14 amino acids. Germline V gene data show CDR1 as SEHNR and CDR2 as FQNEAQ (reference sequence). V dropped 2 bases and J dropped 5; count of bases not matched to a gene: 4. The CDR3 DNA is TGTGCCAGCAGCTTAAGTGCGGGAGGCGAGACCCAGTACTTC. Protein: CASSLSAGGETQYF.

A few counts support this clone. The chain has TRBV7-8 and TRBJ1-2; 7 nucleotides line up with TRBD1. The V segment lost 5 bases and the J segment 4 bases; nucleotides outside the gene matches: 4. The CDR3 covers 13 residues. Germline V gene sequence: CDR1 SGHVS, CDR2 FQNEAQ. CDR3 DNA sequence: TGTGCCAGCAGCCGGGACAGCCGCTATGGCTACACCTTC. It translates to CASSRDSRYGYTF.

CDR3 nucleotide sequence: TGTGCCAGCAGCTTAGTCATCCGGGACTTTGAAGCTTTCTTT. Translated: CASSLVIRDFEAFF. This chain connects TRBV7-9 to TRBJ1-1; maybe TRBD1 (5 bases). The V gene's germline CDR1 is SEHNR and CDR2 FQNEAQ (reference sequence). The CDR3 has 14 residues. Trimming shortened V by 1 base and J by 7 bases, and 13 bases separated the two germline ends.

This chain connects TRBV11-2 to TRBJ2-6; D call uncertain. This CDR3 has 17 amino acids. Trimming took 1 base from V and 2 from J, leaving 12 bases between them. CDR1 SGHAT and CDR2 FQNNGV come from the germline V gene. The CDR3 sequence: CASSLVRHRAGANVLTF. CDR3 in DNA: TGTGCCAGCAGCTTAGTTAGGCACCGGGCTGGGGCCAACGTCCTGACTTTC. Drawing the rest from reference TRBV11-2 and TRBJ2-6, the complete variable domain is EAGVAQSPRYKIIEKRQSVAFWCNPISGHATLYWYQQILGQGPKLLIQFQNNGVVDDSQLPKDRFSAERLKGVDSTLKIQPAKLEDSAVYLCASSLVRHRAGANVLTFGAGSRLTVL.

The chain uses TRBV19 and TRBJ2-7; 7 positions agree with TRBD1. CDR3 length: 15 amino acids. In germline, CDR1 is LNHDA, CDR2 SQIVND (reference sequence). The ends lost 2 bases at V and 4 bases at J; junction bases unmatched: 8. The CDR3 loop reads CASSIRQGLTYEQYF. The DNA for the CDR3 is TGTGCCAGTAGTATAAGACAGGGCCTAACTTACGAGCAGTACTTC.

The gene calls are TRBV11-2 and TRBJ2-3; TRBD2 matches at 7 bases. Looked up from germline, CDR1 is SGHAT and CDR2 is FQNNGV. The CDR3 has 15 residues. Trimming removed 1 base from V and 2 bases from J; junction bases left unmatched: 3. The CDR3 sequence is CASSLASGNTDTQYF. The DNA for the CDR3 is TGTGCCAGCAGCTTAGCTAGCGGTAACACAGATACGCAGTATTTT.

This chain links TRBV4-1 with TRBJ1-2, with a tentative D call TRBD1 (5 bases). The ends were cut back, 4 bases at V and 8 bases at J, with 17 bases in the middle. The germline gives CDR1 MGHRA, CDR2 YSYEKL. The CDR3 loop spans 14 amino acids. The CDR3 region is CASSPLAGLRGYTF. In nucleotides, the CDR3 is TGCGCCAGCAGCCCACTCGCAGGGCTGCGAGGCTACACCTTC.

V gene TRBV9 combines with J gene TRBJ2-5; TRBD1 matches 9 bases. The CDR3 is made up of 17 amino acids. Unmatched junction bases numbered 9, after V lost 2 bases and J lost 1 base. In germline, CDR1 is SGDLS, CDR2 YYNGEE. CDR3 sequence reads: CASSVRGGTGPQETQYF. CDR3 nucleotides: TGTGCCAGCAGCGTCAGAGGGGGGACAGGGCCCCAAGAGACCCAGTACTTC.

V gene TRBV7-2 combines with J gene TRBJ1-5, with D possibly matching TRBD1 (6 bases). The CDR3 is 14 residues long. Between the trimmed V and J ends, which lost 5 bases and 4 bases, there was a span of 12 bases. Looked up from germline, CDR1 is SGHTA and CDR2 is FQGNSA. The CDR3 sequence is CASSPYTGNQPQHF. The CDR3 bases are TGTGCCAGCAGCCCTTATACAGGGAATCAGCCCCAGCATTTT. The full variable domain, rest sourced from reference TRBV7-2 and TRBJ1-5, is GAGVSQSPSNKVTEKGKDVELRCDPISGHTALYWYRQSLGQGLEFLIYFQGNSAPDKSGLPSDRFSAERTGGSVSTLTIQRTQQEDSAVYLCASSPYTGNQPQHFGDGTRLSIL.

CDR3 coding DNA: TGTGCCAGCAGCCCTCCAATAGGGGGGACAGGCCGCCACTATGGCTACACCTTC. It is translated as CASSPPIGGTGRHYGYTF. The V gene is TRBV3-1 (or the pseudogene TRBV3-2), the J gene TRBJ1-2, with 8 bases fitting TRBD1. The CDR3 loop spans 18 amino acids. Losses at the gene ends were 4 bases for V and 3 bases for J; bases not matched to a gene: 16. Germline loops: CDR1 LGHDT, CDR2 YNNKEL (reference sequence).

This clone occurred once. This chain connects TRBV11-1 to TRBJ2-3, with 11 bases fitting TRBD1. The trim removed 3 bases at V and 5 bases at J, leaving 4 bases unmatched. This CDR3 region has 15 residues. Germline V gene data show CDR1 as SGHAT and CDR2 as FQDESV (reference sequence). CDR3 coding DNA: TGTGCCAGCAGCTTCCGGGACAGGGGGTTAGATACGCAGTATTTT. Amino acids: CASSFRDRGLDTQYF.